This T cell receptor (beta chain) was sequenced in a study of blood T cell repertoires in COVID-19. The data were produced by immunoSEQ multiplex PCR, yet TCRdb's version contains in-frame clones alone and is incomplete. The table has 35,000 to 50,000 clones, approximately 86% seen once. Germline V gene sequence: CDR1 GTSNPN, CDR2 SVGIG (reference sequence). V lost 2 bases and J lost 7; bases outside the gene matches: 10. CDR3 length equals 15 residues. The clonotype was recovered from a woman over 75 with active COVID-19. V usage is TRBV30 and J usage is TRBJ2-1, with 8 nucleotides matching TRBD2. The source material was peripheral blood. CDR3 region: CAWSKGLGGSNEQFF. CDR3 sequence (DNA): TGTGCCTGGAGTAAGGGACTAGGGGGATCGAATGAGCAGTTCTTC.